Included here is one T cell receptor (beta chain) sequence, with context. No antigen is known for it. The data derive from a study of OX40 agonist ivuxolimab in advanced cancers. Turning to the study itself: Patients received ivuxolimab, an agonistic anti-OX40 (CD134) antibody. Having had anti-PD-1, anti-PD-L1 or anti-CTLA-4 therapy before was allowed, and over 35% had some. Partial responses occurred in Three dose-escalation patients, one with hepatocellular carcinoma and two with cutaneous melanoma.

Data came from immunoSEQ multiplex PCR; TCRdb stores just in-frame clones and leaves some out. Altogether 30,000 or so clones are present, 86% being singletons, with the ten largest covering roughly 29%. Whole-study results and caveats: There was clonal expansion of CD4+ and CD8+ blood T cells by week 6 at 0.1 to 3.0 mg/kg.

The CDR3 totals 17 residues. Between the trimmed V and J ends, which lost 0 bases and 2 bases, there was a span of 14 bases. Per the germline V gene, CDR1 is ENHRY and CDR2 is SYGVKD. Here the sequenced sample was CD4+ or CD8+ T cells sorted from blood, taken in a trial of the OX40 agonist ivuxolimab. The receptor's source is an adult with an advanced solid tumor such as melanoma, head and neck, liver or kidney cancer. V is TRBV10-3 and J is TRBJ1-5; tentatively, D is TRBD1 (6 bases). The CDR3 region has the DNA TGTGCCATCAGTGAGTCCCTGACAGGAAGAGGCAATCAGCCCCAGCATTTT. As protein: CAISESLTGRGNQPQHF.